This T cell receptor beta chain was obtained from a study of T cell repertoires in cytomegalovirus infection. As for the study in general: Based on public TCR beta signatures, there were indications of CMV infection and of a matching HLA type.

The CDR3 runs to 16 residues. V was clipped by 6 bases and J by 2 bases, with 16 bases between them. Germline V gene lookup returns CDR1 MNHEY and CDR2 SMNVEV (reference sequence). Concerning this clonotype itself: Its antigen is currently unknown.

TCRdb re-called the reads with MiXCR, one entry per CDR3 protein. The sample carries 100,000 or so distinct CDR3 sequences, more than 15% recorded once. Study-wide points: In two of eight donors, the top clonotype was HLA-C-restricted CMV-specific.

The rearrangement joins TRBV27 to TRBJ1-4; D gene unclear. The receptor was derived from a human donor in good health (CMV status not recorded). Some clones in this sample may be carry-over from other donors' samples. The sequenced sample was PBMCs. The CDR3 here is CASRRGKIATNEKLFF. As DNA, the CDR3 is TGTGCCAGCAGGCGGGGAAAGATTGCTACTAATGAAAAACTGTTTTTT.